The present entry profiles one T cell receptor beta chain with its context. CDR1 and CDR2 from the germline V gene are PRHDT and FYEKMQ (reference sequence). V lost 6 bases, J lost 7 bases, and 21 bases lay in between. CDR3 size: 15 residues. The data originate from a study of blood T cell repertoires in COVID-19. TCRdb's table, derived via immunoSEQ multiplex PCR, lists solely in-frame clones and lacks some. Among tens of thousands of clones listed, around 88% were seen once. Specimen: peripheral blood. The chain joins TRBV13 to TRBJ1-2; weak D call: TRBD1 (5 bases). This clonotype originated in a human donor with active COVID-19. The donor label of this sample is uncertain. The CDR3 sequence is CASRSRDAGMAGYTF. CDR3 sequence (DNA): TGTGCCAGCAGATCCAGGGACGCGGGGATGGCTGGCTACACCTTC.